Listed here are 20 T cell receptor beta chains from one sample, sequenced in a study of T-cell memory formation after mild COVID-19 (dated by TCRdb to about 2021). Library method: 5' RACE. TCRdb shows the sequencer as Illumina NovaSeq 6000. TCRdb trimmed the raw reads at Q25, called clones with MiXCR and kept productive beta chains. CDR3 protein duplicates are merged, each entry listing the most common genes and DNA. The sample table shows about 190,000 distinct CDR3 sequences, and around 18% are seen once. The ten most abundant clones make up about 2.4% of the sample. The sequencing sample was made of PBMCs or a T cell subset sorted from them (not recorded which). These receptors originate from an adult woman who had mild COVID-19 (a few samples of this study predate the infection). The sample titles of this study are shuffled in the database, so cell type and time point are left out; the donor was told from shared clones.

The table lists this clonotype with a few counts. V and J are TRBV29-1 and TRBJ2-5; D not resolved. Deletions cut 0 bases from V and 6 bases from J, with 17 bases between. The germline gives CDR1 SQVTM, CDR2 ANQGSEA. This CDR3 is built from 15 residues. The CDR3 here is CSVEDLVAGSKTQYF. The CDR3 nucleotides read TGCAGCGTTGAAGATCTGGTCGCAGGCTCGAAGACCCAGTACTTC. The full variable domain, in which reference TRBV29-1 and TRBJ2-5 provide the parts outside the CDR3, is SAVISQKPSRDICQRGTSLTIQCQVDSQVTMMFWYRQQPGQSLTLIATANQGSEATYESGFVIDKFPISRPNLTFSTLTVSNMSPEDSSIYLCSVEDLVAGSKTQYFGPGTRLLVL.

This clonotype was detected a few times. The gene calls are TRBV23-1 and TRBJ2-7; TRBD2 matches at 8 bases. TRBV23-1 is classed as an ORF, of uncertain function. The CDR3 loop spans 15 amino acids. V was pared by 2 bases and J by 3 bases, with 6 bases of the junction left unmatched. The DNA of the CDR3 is TGCGCCAGCAGTCAACCCGGGGGGGGCCACTACGAGCAGTACTTC. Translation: CASSQPGGGHYEQYF.

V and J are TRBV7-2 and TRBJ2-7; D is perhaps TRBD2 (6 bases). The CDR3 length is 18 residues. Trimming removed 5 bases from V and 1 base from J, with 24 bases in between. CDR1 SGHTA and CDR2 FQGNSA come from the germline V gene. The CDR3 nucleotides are TGTGCCAGCAGCCCCGGTGTGGGCGGGTTCCGGGGGTCCTACGAGCAGTACTTC. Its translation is CASSPGVGGFRGSYEQYF.

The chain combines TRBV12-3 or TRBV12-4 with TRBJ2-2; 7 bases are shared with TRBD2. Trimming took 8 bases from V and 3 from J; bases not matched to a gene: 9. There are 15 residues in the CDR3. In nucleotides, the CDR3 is TGTGCCAGCGCTCCCGGGGGGATTCACACCGGGGAGCTGTTTTTT. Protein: CASAPGGIHTGELFF.

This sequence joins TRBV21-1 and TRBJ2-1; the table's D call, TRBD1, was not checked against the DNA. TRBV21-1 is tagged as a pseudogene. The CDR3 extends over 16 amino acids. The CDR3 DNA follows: TGTGCCAGCAGCAGTGTCCAGAGGTGCTCCTACAATGAGCAGTTCTTC. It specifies CASSSVQRCSYNEQFF.

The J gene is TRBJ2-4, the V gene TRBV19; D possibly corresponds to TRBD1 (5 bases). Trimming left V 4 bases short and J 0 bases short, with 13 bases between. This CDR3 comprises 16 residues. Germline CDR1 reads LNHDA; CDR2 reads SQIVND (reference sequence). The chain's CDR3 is CASSTTVSQAKNIQYF. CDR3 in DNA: TGTGCCAGTAGTACGACAGTCTCCCAAGCCAAAAACATTCAGTACTTC.

CDR3 nucleotide sequence: TGTGCCAGCAGTCAAAAGATGGAGCAGTACTTC. Translation: CASSQKMEQYF. The chain joins TRBV6-2 or TRBV6-3 to TRBJ2-7; D gene uncertain. V shed 5 bases and J shed 7 bases, with 9 bases lying between them. The CDR3 is made up of 11 amino acids. Germline V gene sequence: CDR1 MNHEY, CDR2 SVGEGT.

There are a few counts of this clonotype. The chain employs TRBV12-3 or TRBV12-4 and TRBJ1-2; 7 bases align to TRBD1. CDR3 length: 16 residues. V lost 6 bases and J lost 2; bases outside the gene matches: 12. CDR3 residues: CASRTTGAKGNYGYTF. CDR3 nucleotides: TGTGCCAGCAGGACTACAGGGGCTAAAGGGAACTATGGCTACACCTTC.

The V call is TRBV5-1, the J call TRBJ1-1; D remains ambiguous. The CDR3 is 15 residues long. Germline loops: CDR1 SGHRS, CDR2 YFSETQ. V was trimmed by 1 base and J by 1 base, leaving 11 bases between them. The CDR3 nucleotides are TGCGCCAGCAGCTTGCAAAGGGCCGGGAACACTGAAGCTTTCTTT. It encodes CASSLQRAGNTEAFF. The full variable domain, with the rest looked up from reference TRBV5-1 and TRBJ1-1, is KAGVTQTPRYLIKTRGQQVTLSCSPISGHRSVSWYQQTPGQGLQFLFEYFSETQRNKGNFPGRFSGRQFSNSRSEMNVSTLELGDSALYLCASSLQRAGNTEAFFGQGTRLTVV.

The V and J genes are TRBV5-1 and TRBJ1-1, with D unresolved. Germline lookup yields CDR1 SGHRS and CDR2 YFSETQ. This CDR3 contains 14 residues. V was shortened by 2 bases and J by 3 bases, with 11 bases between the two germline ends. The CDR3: CASSLGRADTEAFF. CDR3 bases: TGCGCCAGCAGCTTAGGCCGGGCGGACACTGAAGCTTTCTTT.

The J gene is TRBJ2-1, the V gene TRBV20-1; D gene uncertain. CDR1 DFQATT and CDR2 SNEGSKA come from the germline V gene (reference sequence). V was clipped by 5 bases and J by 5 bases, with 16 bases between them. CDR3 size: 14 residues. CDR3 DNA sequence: TGCAGTGCTCGCCCTACACGGGCCGACAATGAGCAGTTCTTC. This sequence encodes CSARPTRADNEQFF.

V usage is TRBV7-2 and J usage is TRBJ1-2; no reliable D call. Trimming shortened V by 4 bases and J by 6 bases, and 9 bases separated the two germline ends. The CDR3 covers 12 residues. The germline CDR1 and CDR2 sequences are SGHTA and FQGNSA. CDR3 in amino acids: CASSSRNHGYTF. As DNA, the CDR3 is TGTGCCAGCAGCTCAAGAAACCATGGCTACACCTTC.

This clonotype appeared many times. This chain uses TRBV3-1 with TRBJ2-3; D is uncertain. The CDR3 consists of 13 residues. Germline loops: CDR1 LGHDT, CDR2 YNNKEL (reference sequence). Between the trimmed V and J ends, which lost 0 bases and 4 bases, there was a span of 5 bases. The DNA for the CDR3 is TGTGCCAGCAGCCAAGATAGGGCAGATACGCAGTATTTT. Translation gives CASSQDRADTQYF.

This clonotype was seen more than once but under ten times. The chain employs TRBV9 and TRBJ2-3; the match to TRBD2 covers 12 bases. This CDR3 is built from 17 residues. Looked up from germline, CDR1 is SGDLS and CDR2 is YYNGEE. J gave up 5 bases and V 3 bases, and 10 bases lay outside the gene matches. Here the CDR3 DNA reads TGTGCCAGCAGCGCCGAAACTAGCGGGAGGTGGGAAGATACGCAGTATTTT. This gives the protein CASSAETSGRWEDTQYF.

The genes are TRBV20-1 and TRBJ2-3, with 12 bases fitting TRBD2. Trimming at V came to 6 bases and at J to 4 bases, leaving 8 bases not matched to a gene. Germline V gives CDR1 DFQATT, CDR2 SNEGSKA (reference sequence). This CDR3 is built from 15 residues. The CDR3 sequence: CSAVRLAGVADTQYF. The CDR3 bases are TGCAGTGCCGTGAGACTAGCGGGAGTCGCAGATACGCAGTATTTT.

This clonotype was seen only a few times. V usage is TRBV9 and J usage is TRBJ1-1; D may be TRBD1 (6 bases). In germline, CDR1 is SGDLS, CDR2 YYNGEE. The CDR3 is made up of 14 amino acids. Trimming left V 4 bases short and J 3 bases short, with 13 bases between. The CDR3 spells CASSPRGDYTEAFF. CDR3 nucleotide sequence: TGTGCCAGCAGCCCCAGGGGCGACTACACTGAAGCTTTCTTT.

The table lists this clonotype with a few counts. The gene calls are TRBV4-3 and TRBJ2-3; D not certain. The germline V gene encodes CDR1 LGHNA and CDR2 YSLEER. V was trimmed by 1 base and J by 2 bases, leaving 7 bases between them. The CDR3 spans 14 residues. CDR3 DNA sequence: TGCGCCAGCAGCCAAGTGGGAAACACAGATACGCAGTATTTT. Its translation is CASSQVGNTDTQYF.

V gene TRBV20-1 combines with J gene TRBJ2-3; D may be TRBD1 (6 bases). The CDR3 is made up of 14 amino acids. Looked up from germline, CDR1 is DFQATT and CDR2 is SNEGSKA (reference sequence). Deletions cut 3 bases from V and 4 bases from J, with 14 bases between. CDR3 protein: CSASRGTGSDTQYF. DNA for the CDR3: TGCAGTGCTAGTAGGGGCACAGGGTCAGATACGCAGTATTTT.

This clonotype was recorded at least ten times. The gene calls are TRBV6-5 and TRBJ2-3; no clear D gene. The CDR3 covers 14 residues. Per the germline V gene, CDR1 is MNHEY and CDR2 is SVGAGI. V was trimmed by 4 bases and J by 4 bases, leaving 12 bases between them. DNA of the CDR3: TGTGCCAGCAGTTTGGGCCGCGGCGCAGATACGCAGTATTTT. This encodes CASSLGRGADTQYF.

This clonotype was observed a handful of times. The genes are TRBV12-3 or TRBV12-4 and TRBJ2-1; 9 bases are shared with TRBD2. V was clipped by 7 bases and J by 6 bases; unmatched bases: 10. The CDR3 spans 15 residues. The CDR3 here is CASTPGLAGINEQFF. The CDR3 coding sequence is TGTGCCAGCACGCCTGGGCTAGCGGGGATCAATGAGCAGTTCTTC.